This T cell receptor beta chain was recorded in a study of blood T cells in healthy people across ages. Alongside a J-beta primer mix, a sample-barcoded 5' primer served in a second PCR lasting about 7 to 11 cycles. One entry per CDR3 protein, called by TCRdb with MiXCR from the 5' RACE reads. The table records approximately 1.5 million distinct CDR3 sequences, approximately 42% of them present only once. V lost 6 bases to trimming and J lost 0 bases; unmatched junction nucleotides: 3. The length of the CDR3 is 13 residues. CDR1 and CDR2 (germline): DFQATT, SNEGSKA (reference sequence). The gene calls are TRBV20-1 and TRBJ2-3; 7 bases match TRBD2. The source is a young woman in good health. The sample was blood. CDR3 bases: TGCAGTGCCGGGAGGCCTAGCACAGATACGCAGTATTTT. As protein: CSAGRPSTDTQYF.